The 11 T cell receptor beta chains presented below share a single source sample, sequenced in a study of monozygotic twins with inflammatory bowel disease (dated by TCRdb to the late 2010s). Library construction relied on 5' RACE. TCRdb records Illumina HiSeq 2500 as the sequencer. TCRdb reprocessed the reads, so every CDR3 protein sequence counts as one entry and DNA is not shown. The sample's table lists a count of around 230,000 distinct CDR3 sequences. Around 1.5% of the sample lies in the top ten. The specimen was blood. The receptors were gathered from a human donor with ulcerative colitis or Crohn's disease, or a healthy co-twin of an affected twin (not recorded which).

The rearrangement uses TRBV5-1 and TRBJ1-1; TCRdb calls TRBD1, which cannot be checked without DNA. The CDR3 consists of 16 residues. Germline V gives CDR1 SGHRS, CDR2 YFSETQ. CDR3 residues: CASSWSSNSLGAGAFF.

The chain has TRBV5-4 and TRBJ2-7. CDR3 length: 14 residues. Germline V CDR1 and CDR2: SGHNT, YYREEE (reference sequence). The CDR3 loop reads CASSLVQGRHEQYF.

The chain carries TRBV20-1 and TRBJ2-1; the TCRdb D gene call, TRBD1, has no DNA to confirm it. CDR3 length: 14 residues. Germline loops: CDR1 DFQATT, CDR2 SNEGSKA (reference sequence). The CDR3 spells CSASRTGSYNEQFF.

The chain is built from TRBV10-3 and TRBJ2-5; TCRdb outputs TRBD2, but without DNA this stays unchecked. Germline CDR1 and CDR2: ENHRY and SYGVKD. This CDR3 region has 15 residues. CDR3 in amino acids: CAISVIAGGQETQYF.

The genes are TRBV3-1 and TRBJ2-5; TCRdb outputs TRBD2, but without DNA this stays unchecked. In germline, CDR1 is LGHDT, CDR2 YNNKEL (reference sequence). The CDR3 consists of 16 residues. The CDR3 protein is CASSQDPLAGGETQYF.

The chain has TRBV7-9 and TRBJ2-7. Per germline, CDR1 SEHNR and CDR2 FQNEAQ (reference sequence). The CDR3 has 14 amino acids. CDR3 sequence reads: CASSLLQGSYEQYF.

V usage is TRBV20-1 and J usage is TRBJ2-7; there is no DNA to check the TCRdb D call of TRBD2. The CDR3 loop spans 11 amino acids. Germline V lookup: CDR1 DFQATT, CDR2 SNEGSKA (reference sequence). CDR3 amino acids: CSALGLAGQNF.

This chain links TRBV13 with TRBJ2-2; without DNA, the TCRdb call of TRBD1 cannot be checked. This CDR3 spans 15 amino acids. Looked up from germline, CDR1 is PRHDT and CDR2 is FYEKMQ (reference sequence). The CDR3 loop is CASSLVTGSTGELFF.

The rearrangement joins TRBV20-1 to TRBJ2-3; TCRdb picks TRBD1, but there is no DNA to check that call. This CDR3 has 15 amino acids. The V gene's germline CDR1 is DFQATT and CDR2 SNEGSKA (reference sequence). The CDR3 reads CSATPGTGRTDTQYF.

The chain carries TRBV5-1 and TRBJ1-4; TCRdb's D gene call, TRBD1, goes unchecked for lack of DNA. CDR1 and CDR2 from the germline V gene are SGHRS and YFSETQ. The CDR3 runs 13 residues. The CDR3 loop reads CASSEGQNEKLFF.

The V and J genes are TRBV24-1 and TRBJ2-1; TCRdb's assignment of TRBD2 cannot be checked, as there is no DNA. This CDR3 contains 17 residues. CDR1 and CDR2 (germline): KGHDR, SFDVKD. The CDR3 is CATSDLPTSGGVNEQFF.